The 25 T cell receptor beta chains given below trace back to one sample, sequenced in a study of shared clonotypes between healthy human individuals. The assay was immunoSEQ multiplex PCR, and TCRdb's table has in-frame clones only and misses some. There are about 2.4 million clones in the sample; about 92% occur only once, and more than 0.12% lies in the top ten. The sequencing input was naive CD4+ T cells sorted from blood. Described subset: CD45RA+ positively selected. These receptors were obtained from a man aged 18 to 29 in good health.

The chain couples TRBV9 to TRBJ2-3, with TRBD2 matching 8 bases. Germline lookup yields CDR1 SGDLS and CDR2 YYNGEE. The junction had 3 bases not matched to a gene; V was cut back by 7 bases and J by 2 bases. This CDR3 has 13 residues. The CDR3 reads CASGLAPTDTQYF. The CDR3, as DNA: TGTGCCAGCGGACTAGCCCCCACAGATACGCAGTATTTT.

The chain uses TRBV19 and TRBJ1-5; D not resolved. CDR3 length: 15 residues. The ends were cut back, 6 bases at V and 2 bases at J, with 14 bases in the middle. Germline CDR1 is LNHDA and CDR2 is SQIVND (reference sequence). CDR3 sequence: CASRSTSAGNQPQHF. In DNA, the CDR3 is TGTGCCAGTAGGTCCACAAGCGCGGGCAATCAGCCCCAGCATTTT.

The chain employs TRBV5-4 and TRBJ1-2; 10 bases match TRBD1. Unmatched junction bases numbered 16, after V lost 2 bases and J lost 6 bases. The CDR3 sequence is 18 residues long. Germline V CDR1 and CDR2: SGHNT, YYREEE (reference sequence). CDR3 region: CASSLGGSGTGAINGYTF. As DNA, the CDR3 is TGTGCCAGCAGCTTAGGGGGAAGCGGGACAGGGGCGATCAATGGCTACACCTTC.

The chain couples TRBV10-3 to TRBJ2-1; no definite D call. CDR1 is ENHRY, CDR2 SYGVKD, per germline. Trimming shortened V by 7 bases and J by 5 bases, and 12 bases separated the two germline ends. The CDR3 contains 13 residues. CDR3 sequence: CAIKDRQDNEQFF. Written as DNA, the CDR3 is TGTGCCATCAAGGACCGGCAGGACAATGAGCAGTTCTTC.

The chain joins TRBV2 to TRBJ1-6, with D possibly TRBD1 on 5 matching bases. CDR1 SNHLY and CDR2 FYNNEI come from the germline V gene. This CDR3 comprises 15 residues. V was cut by 2 bases and J by 10 bases, with 15 bases left in between. In nucleotides, the CDR3 is TGTGCCAGCAGTGAAAACCCGGGGACGGGCTCACCCCTCCACTTT. Its translation: CASSENPGTGSPLHF.

J is TRBJ2-7 and V is TRBV14; D is unresolved. From germline, CDR1 is SGHDN and CDR2 FVKESK. CDR3 length equals 14 residues. Trimming stripped 5 bases from V and 1 base from J, with 12 bases between. CDR3 loop: CASSLSTKSYEQYF. The CDR3 DNA is TGTGCCAGCAGCTTGTCGACAAAATCCTACGAGCAGTACTTC.

This chain joins TRBV7-2 and TRBJ1-3; D remains unclear. This CDR3 region has 17 residues. V was shortened by 5 bases and J by 4 bases, with 21 bases between the two germline ends. CDR1 SGHTA and CDR2 FQGNSA come from the germline V gene. The CDR3 loop is CASSQWLSITPGNTIYF. CDR3 coding DNA: TGTGCCAGCAGCCAATGGTTATCAATTACTCCCGGAAACACCATATATTTT.

The chain has TRBV6-6 and TRBJ2-5, with 8 nucleotides matching TRBD1. The CDR3 loop spans 14 amino acids. Germline-derived CDR1 and CDR2 are MNHNY and SVGAGI (reference sequence). V was clipped by 5 bases and J by 11 bases; unmatched bases: 13. The CDR3: CASSTGTGGKVQYF. CDR3 sequence (DNA): TGTGCCAGCAGTACCGGGACAGGCGGTAAGGTGCAGTACTTC.

This chain uses TRBV12-5 with TRBJ2-7; maybe TRBD1 (7 bases). Germline CDR1 LGHNT, CDR2 FRNRAP. CDR3 length equals 13 residues. Between the trimmed V and J ends, which lost 5 bases and 6 bases, there was a span of 14 bases. DNA for the CDR3: TGTGCTAGTGGTCGACAGGGACTTCCCGAGCAGTACTTC. This translates into CASGRQGLPEQYF.

The rearrangement joins TRBV9 to TRBJ1-5, with D possibly matching TRBD1 (5 bases). This CDR3 is 14 amino acids long. Trimming removed 3 bases at V and 2 bases at J, with 9 bases between. Germline V lookup: CDR1 SGDLS, CDR2 YYNGEE. Here the CDR3 DNA reads TGTGCCAGCAGCGCAGGGATGGGCAATCAGCCCCAGCATTTT. It yields the protein CASSAGMGNQPQHF.

This clone is a singleton in its sample. The chain recombines TRBV5-6 with TRBJ2-4; D gene ambiguous. The CDR3 consists of 12 residues. CDR1 and CDR2 (germline): SGHDT, YYEEEE. Trimming took off 5 bases at V and 6 bases at J, with 9 bases between the two ends. The CDR3 reads CASRGPGNIQYF. The CDR3 DNA reads as TGTGCCAGCAGGGGTCCAGGAAACATTCAGTACTTC.

The rearrangement joins TRBV28 to TRBJ2-7; 12 bases line up with TRBD2. The V segment lost 6 bases and the J segment 6 bases; nucleotides outside the gene matches: 3. CDR1 is MDHEN, CDR2 SYDVKM, per germline. The CDR3 sequence is 13 residues long. CDR3: CASRPSGGAEQYF. Written as DNA, the CDR3 is TGTGCCAGCAGGCCTAGCGGGGGGGCCGAGCAGTACTTC.

The rearrangement links TRBV19 to TRBJ1-1; D may be TRBD1 (6 bases). CDR1 is LNHDA, CDR2 SQIVND, per germline (reference sequence). The CDR3 totals 12 residues. Deletions cut 5 bases from V and 11 bases from J, with 15 bases between. The CDR3 is CASSQTDRMAFF. The CDR3 nucleotides read TGTGCCAGTAGTCAAACCGACAGGATGGCTTTCTTT. The full variable domain, its missing parts supplied by reference TRBV19 and TRBJ1-1, is DGGITQSPKYLFRKEGQNVTLSCEQNLNHDAMYWYRQDPGQGLRLIYYSQIVNDFQKGDIAEGYSVSREKKESFPLTVTSAQKNPTAFYLCASSQTDRMAFFGQGTRLTVV.

Regarding this clone: This specimen includes other DNA sequences encoding the same CDR3. V gene TRBV2 combines with J gene TRBJ2-3; no clear D gene. V gave up 0 bases and J gave up 5 bases, with 6 bases separating them. Per germline, CDR1 SNHLY and CDR2 FYNNEI. The CDR3 runs to 13 residues. Written as DNA, the CDR3 is TGTGCCAGCAGTGAAGCAGGGTTAGATACGCAGTATTTT. Its protein product is CASSEAGLDTQYF.

The chain combines TRBV6-1 with TRBJ2-1; D is perhaps TRBD2 (6 bases). Germline V gene data show CDR1 as MNHNS and CDR2 as SASEGT. V lost 2 bases to trimming and J lost 4 bases, with 9 bases between them. The CDR3 contains 14 residues. Here the CDR3 reads CASSELTSYNEQFF. The CDR3 coding sequence is TGTGCCAGCAGTGAACTGACTAGTTACAATGAGCAGTTCTTC.

The V and J genes are TRBV29-1 and TRBJ2-3; D is undetermined. CDR3 size: 11 residues. Germline assignment: CDR1 SQVTM and CDR2 ANQGSEA. V was pared by 2 bases and J by 6 bases, with 6 bases between. In DNA, the CDR3 is TGCAGCGTTGAACGGCGGGATACGCAGTATTTT. Its protein product is CSVERRDTQYF.

The rearrangement joins TRBV7-2 to TRBJ2-1; D may be TRBD2 (6 bases). Germline V CDR1 and CDR2: SGHTA, FQGNSA. The CDR3 has 16 residues. The V gene lost 6 bases and the J gene lost 2 bases, with 17 bases spanning the gap. CDR3 in amino acids: CASRPTGTLPYNEQFF. CDR3 nucleotide sequence: TGTGCCAGCAGACCCACCGGGACTCTCCCCTACAATGAGCAGTTCTTC.

Turning to this clone: Other nucleotide sequences from this sample produce the same CDR3. The J gene is TRBJ2-3, the V gene TRBV28; 8 nucleotides agree with TRBD2. Germline CDR1 reads MDHEN; CDR2 reads SYDVKM. The ends lost 3 bases at V and 1 base at J; junction bases unmatched: 3. This CDR3 spans 15 amino acids. DNA of the CDR3: TGTGCCAGCAGTTTGTGGCGGGGGGGCACAGATACGCAGTATTTT. Translating it yields CASSLWRGGTDTQYF.

This clone is a singleton in its sample. This chain connects TRBV6-5 to TRBJ1-6; 7 bases fit TRBD1. CDR1 is MNHEY, CDR2 SVGAGI, per germline. J gave up 7 bases and V 8 bases, and 5 bases lay outside the gene matches. The length of the CDR3 is 13 residues. Here the CDR3 DNA reads TGTGCCAGCGGCACAGGGGACAATTCACCCCTCCACTTT. Translated, it gives CASGTGDNSPLHF.

The V gene is TRBV7-2, the J gene TRBJ2-7, with D perhaps matching TRBD1 (6 bases). Between the trimmed V and J ends, which lost 4 bases and 0 bases, there was a span of 10 bases. This CDR3 spans 14 amino acids. CDR1 is SGHTA and CDR2 is FQGNSA in the germline V gene. Here the CDR3 reads CASSWGLPSYEQYF. The CDR3 region has the DNA TGTGCCAGCAGCTGGGGGCTGCCCTCCTACGAGCAGTACTTC.

This CDR3 reads CASSQDSRGFYEQYF. The CDR3 DNA is TGCGCCAGCAGCCAAGATAGCAGGGGCTTCTACGAGCAGTACTTC. The gene calls are TRBV4-1 and TRBJ2-7; the D gene is possibly TRBD1 (6 bases). This CDR3 has 15 amino acids. The germline V gene has CDR1 MGHRA and CDR2 YSYEKL. Trimming removed 0 bases at V and 3 bases at J, with 12 bases between.

V and J are TRBV2 and TRBJ2-7; TRBD1 agrees at 7 bases. Germline V gene sequence: CDR1 SNHLY, CDR2 FYNNEI. V dropped 5 bases and J dropped 2; count of bases not matched to a gene: 15. There are 17 residues in the CDR3. CDR3 protein: CASSTALLWDSPYEQYF. CDR3 sequence (DNA): TGTGCCAGCAGTACAGCGCTTCTATGGGACAGTCCCTACGAGCAGTACTTC.

For this clone: At the DNA level, this CDR3 is encoded by other sequences in the same sample as well. The chain employs TRBV18 and TRBJ1-2; no reliable D call. V lost 6 bases and J 2 bases, leaving 10 bases between the germline ends. Per the germline V gene, CDR1 is KGHSH and CDR2 is LQKENI. CDR3 length equals 13 residues. The CDR3 here is CASSLDANYGYTF. The DNA for the CDR3 is TGTGCCAGCTCTTTGGATGCGAACTATGGCTACACCTTC.

This clone has just one count. The rearrangement links TRBV6-1 to TRBJ1-5; tentatively, D is TRBD1 (5 bases). Germline CDR1 reads MNHNS; CDR2 reads SASEGT. Trimming shortened V by 3 bases and J by 0 bases, and 9 bases separated the two germline ends. This CDR3 is 15 amino acids long. The DNA of the CDR3 is TGTGCCAGCAGTGAGGAGGGACCTAGCAATCAGCCCCAGCATTTT. This translates into CASSEEGPSNQPQHF.

This chain uses TRBV18 with TRBJ1-1; D ambiguous. From germline, CDR1 is KGHSH and CDR2 LQKENI. V was cut by 0 bases and J by 6 bases, with 8 bases left in between. The CDR3 totals 13 residues. CDR3 residues: CASSPPIGSEAFF. DNA of the CDR3: TGTGCCAGCTCACCACCAATAGGGTCTGAAGCTTTCTTT.